The 22 T cell receptor beta chains below all came from one sample that was sequenced in a study of blood T cell repertoires in COVID-19. Sequenced by immunoSEQ multiplex PCR; TCRdb stores in-frame clones only, minus some. The profile shows about 120,000 clones, approximately 84% of them singletons. The sequencing sample was made of peripheral blood. These receptors all come from a man aged 45-60 years with acute or convalescent COVID-19.

The V call is TRBV24-1, the J call TRBJ2-1; 11 bases match TRBD2. CDR3 size: 17 residues. With 2 bases clipped from V and 10 bases from J, the junction kept 12 bases outside the gene matches. Germline CDR1 is KGHDR and CDR2 is SFDVKD. DNA for the CDR3: TGTGCCACCAGTGATTCCAGACTAGCGGGGCTACATCGGGAGCAGTTCTTC. It encodes CATSDSRLAGLHREQFF.

This sequence joins TRBV2 and TRBJ1-3; D remains ambiguous. Germline CDR1 and CDR2: SNHLY and FYNNEI. The CDR3 loop spans 13 amino acids. V was pared by 2 bases and J by 4 bases, with 6 bases between. In DNA, the CDR3 is TGTGCCAGCAGTGAACAGGTCGGAAACACCATATATTTT. Its protein product is CASSEQVGNTIYF.

This clone came up a few times. The chain joins TRBV7-3 to TRBJ2-1; a possible D gene is TRBD2 (7 bases). This CDR3 comprises 14 residues. Trimming removed 9 bases from V and 2 bases from J, with 14 bases in between. Germline V lookup: CDR1 SGHTA, CDR2 FQGTGA. The CDR3 nucleotides are TGTGCCAGTAAAGGGGGGGCCGCCTACAATGAGCAGTTCTTC. Translating gives CASKGGAAYNEQFF.

The rearrangement uses TRBV6-5 and TRBJ1-2, with a tentative D call TRBD1 (5 bases). Germline CDR1 reads MNHEY; CDR2 reads SVGAGI. V lost 2 bases and J lost 1, with 11 bases in between. The CDR3 covers 15 residues. CDR3 sequence reads: CASSYVAGNNYGYTF. The CDR3 DNA sequence: TGTGCCAGCAGTTACGTTGCAGGGAATAACTATGGCTACACCTTC.

The chain carries TRBV10-3 and TRBJ2-3, with 9 bases fitting TRBD2. The V gene's germline CDR1 is ENHRY and CDR2 SYGVKD. V lost 3 bases, J lost 0 bases, and 1 base stayed unmatched. This CDR3 is 15 amino acids long. The CDR3 DNA reads as TGTGCCATCAGTGAACTAGCGGGCAGCACAGATACGCAGTATTTT. Its protein product is CAISELAGSTDTQYF.

The V and J genes are TRBV2 and TRBJ1-5, with TRBD1 matching 9 bases. The CDR3 spans 14 residues. Trimming at V came to 3 bases and at J to 11 bases, leaving 8 bases not matched to a gene. CDR1 and CDR2 from the germline V gene are SNHLY and FYNNEI. CDR3 amino acids: CASSEGTGPQAQHF. CDR3 bases: TGTGCCAGCAGTGAGGGGACAGGGCCCCAAGCCCAGCATTTT.

The J gene is TRBJ2-3, the V gene TRBV3-1 (or the pseudogene TRBV3-2); 7 bases align to TRBD2. CDR3 length: 15 residues. Germline V lookup: CDR1 LGHDT, CDR2 YNNKEL (reference sequence). V dropped 4 bases and J dropped 2; count of bases not matched to a gene: 6. The CDR3: CASSRGGGYTDTQYF. The CDR3 coding sequence is TGTGCCAGCAGCCGGGGCGGGGGATACACAGATACGCAGTATTTT.

This sequence joins TRBV30 and TRBJ2-3, with no clear D. V was trimmed by 2 bases and J by 5 bases, leaving 17 bases between them. This CDR3 contains 15 residues. Germline V CDR1 and CDR2: GTSNPN, SVGIG (reference sequence). CDR3 sequence reads: CAWSTPRGDRDTQYF. CDR3 bases: TGTGCCTGGAGTACCCCCCGAGGCGACCGAGATACGCAGTATTTT.

The chain employs TRBV28 and TRBJ1-5, with TRBD1 identical over 7 bases. J was trimmed by 4 bases and V by 3 bases; bases with no gene match: 9. This CDR3 has 16 amino acids. Germline values: CDR1 MDHEN, CDR2 SYDVKM. CDR3: CASSFGRGTENQPQHF. The CDR3, as DNA: TGTGCCAGCAGTTTTGGACGGGGGACAGAAAATCAGCCCCAGCATTTT.

This chain links TRBV5-1 with TRBJ2-7; D perhaps matches TRBD2 (7 bases). The germline V gene has CDR1 SGHRS and CDR2 YFSETQ. V was shortened by 4 bases and J by 4 bases, with 18 bases between the two germline ends. The length of the CDR3 is 15 residues. This CDR3 reads CASSQSPGGRYEQYF. Here the CDR3 DNA reads TGCGCCAGCAGCCAAAGCCCGGGGGGCCGTTACGAGCAGTACTTC.

The V and J genes are TRBV6-5 and TRBJ2-7; 8 bases align to TRBD2. This CDR3 region has 16 residues. Per the germline V gene, CDR1 is MNHEY and CDR2 is SVGAGI. The V and J ends lost 0 bases and 3 bases, in that order; junction bases with no gene match: 7. The CDR3 DNA sequence: TGTGCCAGCAGTTACTCGATGTGGACTAGCAACTACGAGCAGTACTTC. Protein: CASSYSMWTSNYEQYF.

The chain combines TRBV2 with TRBJ2-3; 8 bases map to TRBD2. Germline CDR1 and CDR2: SNHLY and FYNNEI. The CDR3 is 18 amino acids. The V segment lost 0 bases and the J segment 2 bases; nucleotides outside the gene matches: 10. The CDR3 region has the DNA TGTGCCAGCAGTGAAGCGCGTCCTAGCGGGCGAGACACAGATACGCAGTATTTT. It codes for CASSEARPSGRDTDTQYF.

The V call is TRBV6-5, the J call TRBJ1-6, with D possibly matching TRBD1 (6 bases). Germline loops: CDR1 MNHEY, CDR2 SVGAGI. The CDR3 length is 14 residues. Trimming stripped 0 bases from V and 10 bases from J, with 10 bases between. CDR3 DNA sequence: TGTGCCAGCAGTTACTCGCAGGGGAGCTCACCCCTCCACTTT. Its protein is CASSYSQGSSPLHF.

V gene TRBV28 combines with J gene TRBJ1-1, with 10 bases aligning to TRBD1. The CDR3 spans 17 residues. Germline V gene sequence: CDR1 MDHEN, CDR2 SYDVKM. V shed 4 bases and J 0 bases; nucleotides not matched to a gene: 8. CDR3 sequence (DNA): TGTGCCAGCAGTTCCTTAGGGACAGGGGCCCTGAACACTGAAGCTTTCTTT. It is translated as CASSSLGTGALNTEAFF.

The chain joins TRBV28 to TRBJ1-4, with 10 nucleotides matching TRBD1. The CDR3 sequence is 15 residues long. The trim removed 4 bases at V and 7 bases at J, leaving 6 bases unmatched. Germline V gene lookup returns CDR1 MDHEN and CDR2 SYDVKM. The chain's CDR3 is CASSSQTGGVEKLFF. The DNA for the CDR3 is TGTGCCAGCAGTTCACAGACAGGGGGCGTTGAAAAACTGTTTTTT.

The gene calls are TRBV4-1 and TRBJ1-1; no definite D call. This CDR3 region has 12 residues. Germline V gene lookup returns CDR1 MGHRA and CDR2 YSYEKL. V lost 3 bases and J 8 bases, leaving 10 bases between the germline ends. The CDR3 region is CASSHLNFEAFF. CDR3 in DNA: TGCGCCAGCAGCCACCTAAACTTCGAAGCTTTCTTT.

The V and J genes are TRBV19 and TRBJ1-1, with 7 nucleotides matching TRBD1. V shed 5 bases and J 0 bases; nucleotides not matched to a gene: 3. The CDR3 spans 14 residues. Germline V gives CDR1 LNHDA, CDR2 SQIVND (reference sequence). The CDR3 loop is CASSRQGLNTEAFF. CDR3 DNA sequence: TGTGCCAGTAGTCGACAGGGCTTGAACACTGAAGCTTTCTTT.

The genes are TRBV12-3 or TRBV12-4 and TRBJ1-2; TRBD1 aligns across 7 bases. J was trimmed by 8 bases and V by 6 bases; bases with no gene match: 9. There are 13 residues in the CDR3. Written as DNA, the CDR3 is TGTGCCAGCAGCTCTGACAGGGTTGGAGGCTACACCTTC. Encoded protein: CASSSDRVGGYTF.

The chain combines TRBV5-1 with TRBJ2-5, with TRBD1 matching over 10 bases. Germline V gene sequence: CDR1 SGHRS, CDR2 YFSETQ. This CDR3 spans 15 amino acids. Trimming removed 1 base from V and 5 bases from J; junction bases left unmatched: 5. This chain's CDR3 is CASSLNPDRGETQYF. CDR3 nucleotides: TGCGCCAGCAGCTTGAACCCGGACAGGGGGGAGACCCAGTACTTC.

V and J are TRBV27 and TRBJ2-3; 7 bases line up with TRBD2. Germline assignment: CDR1 MNHEY and CDR2 SMNVEV (reference sequence). CDR3 length: 15 residues. Unmatched junction bases numbered 3, after V lost 3 bases and J lost 0 bases. In DNA form, the CDR3 reads TGTGCCAGCAGTTTGTCGGGGGGTAGCACAGATACGCAGTATTTT. Residues: CASSLSGGSTDTQYF.

The CDR3 DNA follows: TGTGCTAGTGGTTTGGCCCCGGGACAGGGGAGGGGTGAAGCTTTCTTT. This sequence encodes CASGLAPGQGRGEAFF. The rearrangement links TRBV12-5 to TRBJ1-1, with 10 bases that match TRBD1. The CDR3 has 16 residues. Germline CDR1 is LGHNT and CDR2 is FRNRAP. The V gene end was trimmed by 1 base and the J gene end by 7 bases; junction bases not matched to a gene: 9.

This chain connects TRBV19 to TRBJ2-1, with D maybe TRBD2 (5 bases). V shed 1 base and J shed 10 bases, with 8 bases lying between them. The length of the CDR3 is 12 residues. Germline assignment: CDR1 LNHDA and CDR2 SQIVND (reference sequence). Here the CDR3 DNA reads TGTGCCAGTAGTATAGCCAGAGGGGAGCAGTTCTTC. Its protein product is CASSIARGEQFF.